A selection of T cell receptor beta chains follows, all from one sample in a study of cytomegalovirus exposure and HLA in healthy donors. Assay used: immunoSEQ multiplex PCR; TCRdb lists only in-frame clones, some missing. The repertoire includes roughly 150,000 clones, approximately 80% of them detected once, and under 2.5% sits in the top ten. Sequenced sample: PBMCs. The receptor source for this set is a man aged 25-45 years in good health and CMV-seropositive. CDR3s include the opening cysteine and the closing phenylalanine or tryptophan. A D gene is named only where the DNA matches it firmly. Expanded clones are given a class, and other clones once, few, many or no size at all.

. TRBJ2-7 . TRBV11-2 CASSLRTGEQYF TGTGCCAGCAGCTTGCGAACGGGCGAGCAGTACTTC
once TRBJ2-5 TRBD1 TRBV7-6 CASSSHMPTGGGQETQYF TGTGCCAGCAGCTCTCACATGCCGACAGGGGGGGGTCAAGAGACCCAGTACTTC
. TRBJ2-1 . TRBV4-1 CASSQLAGYNEQFF TGCGCCAGCAGCCAACTAGCAGGCTACAATGAGCAGTTCTTC
once TRBJ2-1 . TRBV4-1 CASSSPWRGPYNEQFF TGCGCCAGCAGCTCCCCTTGGCGGGGGCCTTACAATGAGCAGTTCTTC
once TRBJ2-7 . TRBV4-3 CASSQAALGMSTYEQYF TGCGCCAGCAGCCAAGCGGCACTAGGAATGTCAACCTACGAGCAGTACTTC
few TRBJ2-5 TRBD1 TRBV5-1 CASSHQGAPLVETQYF TGCGCCAGCAGCCATCAGGGGGCGCCTCTGGTAGAGACCCAGTACTTC
once TRBJ1-1 . TRBV5-4 CASSFSTAEEAFF TGTGCCAGCAGCTTTAGTACGGCGGAGGAAGCTTTCTTT
once TRBJ1-5 . TRBV5-6 CASSFRERNQPQHF TGTGCCAGCAGCTTCCGGGAGCGCAATCAGCCCCAGCATTTT
. TRBJ2-3 TRBD1 TRBV6-5 CASSYQQTGADTQYF TGTGCCAGCAGTTACCAACAAACAGGGGCAGATACGCAGTATTTT
. TRBJ2-3 . TRBV9 CASSRIGTHGPDTQYF TGTGCCAGCAGCAGAATCGGGACTCACGGTCCGGATACGCAGTATTTT
few TRBJ2-3 . TRBV30 CAWSGGDTQYF TGTGCCTGGAGCGGGGGAGATACGCAGTATTTT
. TRBJ2-7 . TRBV7-8 CASSPSGRGGAAEQYF TGTGCCAGCAGCCCCTCGGGTAGGGGGGGGGCGGCCGAGCAGTACTTC
few TRBJ2-4 TRBD1 TRBV4-3 CASSRSTGQGGRSAKNIQYF TGCGCCAGCAGCCGCAGCACGGGACAGGGTGGGAGATCGGCCAAAAACATTCAGTACTTC
. TRBJ2-3 . TRBV27 CASSIGLAGTDTQYF TGTGCCAGCAGTATCGGACTTGCAGGAACAGATACGCAGTATTTT
. TRBJ1-1 . TRBV18 CASSPVTLADTEAFF TGTGCCAGCTCACCAGTGACCCTGGCGGACACTGAAGCTTTCTTT
. TRBJ1-4 . TRBV14 CASSLRTGNELFF TGTGCCAGCAGCCTACGAACGGGGAATGAACTGTTTTTT
. TRBJ2-3 TRBD1 TRBV2 CASSGQGSTDTQYF TGTGCCAGCAGCGGACAGGGGAGCACAGATACGCAGTATTTT
. TRBJ2-3 TRBD2 TRBV18 CASSLPPRLASPTDTQYF TGTGCCAGCTCACTCCCCCCGCGACTAGCCTCCCCCACAGATACGCAGTATTTT
. TRBJ2-3 . TRBV7-2 CASSLKAGLTDTQYF TGTGCCAGCAGCTTAAAGGCAGGCCTCACAGATACGCAGTATTTT
. TRBJ2-3 . TRBV27 CASSIRDTQYF TGTGCCAGCAGTATCAGGGATACGCAGTATTTT
. TRBJ1-1 . TRBV27 CASSQGTPDLNTEAFF TGTGCCAGCAGTCAAGGGACACCGGACTTGAACACTGAAGCTTTCTTT
. TRBJ2-3 . TRBV19 CASQGWTNTDTQYF TGTGCCAGTCAGGGATGGACAAATACAGATACGCAGTATTTT
. TRBJ1-1 . TRBV11-3 CASSLEGAGYTEAFF TGTGCCAGCAGCCTCGAGGGTGCGGGGTACACTGAAGCTTTCTTT
. TRBJ2-2 TRBD2 TRBV2 CASPGTSGGNTGELFF TGTGCCAGCCCTGGGACTAGCGGGGGGAACACCGGGGAGCTGTTTTTT
. TRBJ2-2 TRBD1 TRBV5-6 CASSSRDRAEYAGELFF TGTGCCAGCAGCTCCCGGGACAGGGCGGAGTACGCCGGGGAGCTGTTTTTT
. TRBJ2-3 . TRBV7-2 CASSFWGATDTQYF TGTGCCAGCAGCTTTTGGGGCGCCACAGATACGCAGTATTTT
once TRBJ1-2 TRBD1 TRBV30 CATEGAGLNLYGYTF TGTGCCACAGAGGGGGCAGGGTTAAACCTCTATGGCTACACCTTC
. TRBJ2-3 . TRBV5-1 CASSLSGRVNADTQYF TGCGCCAGCAGCCTCTCCGGCAGGGTGAACGCAGATACGCAGTATTTT
. TRBJ2-1 TRBD2 TRBV6-5 CASSLTGGNYNEQFF TGTGCCAGCAGTTTGACGGGGGGGAACTACAATGAGCAGTTCTTC
. TRBJ2-5 . TRBV27 CASSLNRGQETQYF TGTGCCAGCAGTTTAAACCGGGGCCAAGAGACCCAGTACTTC
. TRBJ1-2 . TRBV11-2 CASSLGYGGAGYGYTF TGTGCCAGCAGCTTAGGTTACGGGGGGGCAGGCTATGGCTACACCTTC
. TRBJ2-3 TRBD1 TRBV29-1 CSAETDRGRTDTQYF TGCAGCGCAGAGACTGACAGGGGTCGCACAGATACGCAGTATTTT
. TRBJ1-1 . TRBV19 CASSISAGPNTEAFF TGTGCCAGTAGTATCTCGGCAGGGCCGAACACTGAAGCTTTCTTT
. TRBJ1-5 TRBD1 TRBV6-5 CASRTGISQPQHF TGTGCCAGCAGGACAGGGATTAGTCAGCCCCAGCATTTT
. TRBJ2-1 . TRBV7-6 CASSLGGRGYTGSYNEQFF TGTGCCAGCAGCTTAGGTGGGAGGGGGTACACGGGGAGCTACAATGAGCAGTTCTTC
many TRBJ2-3 TRBD2 TRBV7-2 CASSTQSSGGLDTQYF TGTGCCAGCAGCACCCAATCTAGCGGGGGGCTGGATACGCAGTATTTT
. TRBJ1-1 . TRBV5-1 CASSFRKGEGDTEAFF TGCGCCAGCAGCTTTCGAAAGGGAGAGGGGGACACTGAAGCTTTCTTT
. TRBJ2-2 . TRBV9 CASSKYPGTNTGELFF TGTGCCAGCAGCAAATACCCGGGAACGAACACCGGGGAGCTGTTTTTT
. TRBJ1-2 TRBD1 TRBV11-1 CASSRTGAGGYTF TGTGCCAGCAGCCGGACAGGGGCCGGTGGCTACACCTTC
. TRBJ2-7 TRBD1 TRBV5-8 CDTRDRSIREQYF TGTGACACTCGGGACAGGAGTATCAGGGAGCAGTACTTC
. TRBJ1-6 TRBD1 TRBV4-1 CASSKQPGQPNSPLHF TGCGCCAGCAGCAAACAACCGGGACAGCCTAATTCACCCCTCCACTTT
. TRBJ2-1 TRBD2 TRBV19 CASRLGPAGDNEQFF TGTGCCAGTAGACTGGGGCCTGCGGGGGATAATGAGCAGTTCTTC
. TRBJ2-3 . TRBV6-1 CASSERGESWVTDTQYF TGTGCCAGCAGTGAGCGGGGCGAGAGTTGGGTCACAGATACGCAGTATTTT
. TRBJ2-2 . TRBV15 CATSRERGAAGELFF TGTGCCACCAGCAGAGAACGGGGGGCCGCCGGGGAGCTGTTTTTT
once TRBJ1-2 TRBD1 TRBV2 CASSPGTGLYGYTF TGTGCCAGCAGTCCCGGGACAGGGCTCTATGGCTACACCTTC
. TRBJ1-3 . TRBV6-5 CASSSPTGPSGNTIYF TGTGCCAGCAGTTCTCCCACAGGCCCCTCTGGAAACACCATATATTTT
. TRBJ2-7 . TRBV6-5 CASSYSPGGMVEQYF TGTGCCAGCAGTTACTCCCCAGGGGGGATGGTTGAGCAGTACTTC
. TRBJ2-1 TRBD1 TRBV11-2 CASSPVGQGWSYNEQFF TGTGCCAGCAGCCCGGTGGGACAGGGATGGTCCTACAATGAGCAGTTCTTC